This TCR beta chain was documented in a study of spatial heterogeneity in lung cancer (dated by TCRdb to between 2019 and 2020). As for the study more broadly: Beta-chain transcripts were consistently detected in greater numbers than alpha-chain transcripts, which likely reflects a higher abundance of beta-chain transcripts. TCR transcript counts in tumor regions correlated strongly with a T cell transcriptional module score from matched bulk RNA-seq. In the raw uncorrected reads, each unique combination of TCR and UMI appeared more than ten times on average. Nonsynonymous mutation counts, determined by whole-exome sequencing of tumor tissue, were related to TCR repertoire features. At surgery, both alpha and beta chains were TCR-sequenced in more than 200 tumor regions, about 64 matched nontumor lung samples and around 50 PBMC samples. In non-small cell lung cancer, the study made a quantitative comparison of TCR alpha and beta repertoires among multiple tumor regions, matched nontumor lung and blood.

Paper-wide results and their limitations: A correlation was observed between the number of expanded intratumoral alpha and beta TCRs and the tumor nonsynonymous mutation count. The count of ubiquitous expanded TCRs correlated with the count of ubiquitous nonsynonymous mutations, and the count of regional expanded TCRs correlated with the count of regional nonsynonymous mutations. Additional single-cell paired TCR alpha and beta sequencing was considered necessary to confirm, at a functional level, the hypothesis that regional TCRs recognize regional mutations. Estimated TCR-seq coverage of tumor T cells was only roughly 7% for alpha chains and around 13% for beta chains.

According to the germline V gene, CDR1 reads SGHVS and CDR2 reads FNYEAQ. The CDR3 contains 14 residues, cysteine and phenylalanine counted. The kept DNA is CDR3 alone, 42 bases in frame from the first base. Germline trimming: 1 base from V, 6 bases from J; junction bases outside gene matches: 1. In its sample, this clonotype was seen a few times. It has no known antigen specificity. No base-level quality is on record; no much larger clone is a single base apart. Interpreted using the paper, the time point label stands for: sample taken at primary tumor resection. Donors were some 70 patients with early-stage, untreated non-small cell lung cancer from the lung TRACERx cohort. TCR sequencing used whole RNA extracted from tumor and nontumor lung tissue, or from cryopreserved PBMC samples, without cell sorting. Only patients for whom sufficient RNA was available from at least two tumor regions were selected for TCR sequencing. Before being selected, tumor and adjacent nontumor lung specimens were reviewed by a lung pathologist.

The library was built by means of 5' RACE. Sequencing relied on a NextSeq 500. In the TCR library protocol, a unique molecular identifier was attached to each TCR cDNA molecule so that PCR and sequencing errors could be corrected. Concerning the study's data processing: TCR identification, UMI-based error correction and CDR3 extraction were all carried out with Decombinator tools. Expanded TCRs were defined as those above a frequency of 2 per 1,000, corresponding to the top 1% of the tumor frequency distribution. Expanded tumor TCRs were classed as regional if statistically deemed absent (corrected P<0.05) from at least one tumor region, otherwise ubiquitous. Renyi diversity was calculated using the R vegan package after each repertoire was subsampled 100 times to 5,000 TCRs. CDR3 similarity networks were built from amino acid triplet string-kernel similarity, with CDR3s being connected when pairwise similarity was above 0.82. TCRdb redid the processing of the public reads, applying fastp at Q25 and MiXCR, and retained in-frame beta chains. For every CDR3 protein sequence, its rows merge into one entry that carries the most common genes and DNA. The V and J calls here are based on TCRdb, not the publication. The table for this sample lists fewer than 15,000 distinct CDR3 sequences; around 5.8% of them were counted only once. Roughly 11% of the sample lies in the top ten.

This receptor was taken from a female donor with early-stage non-small cell lung cancer. The chain joins TRBV7-6 to TRBJ2-1, with 9 bases aligning to TRBD2. Material: lung tumor tissue, obtained at surgery. The bases read TGTGCCAGCAGCTTAGGACTAGCGGTCAATGAGCAGTTCTTC. Its coded protein is CASSLGLAVNEQFF.